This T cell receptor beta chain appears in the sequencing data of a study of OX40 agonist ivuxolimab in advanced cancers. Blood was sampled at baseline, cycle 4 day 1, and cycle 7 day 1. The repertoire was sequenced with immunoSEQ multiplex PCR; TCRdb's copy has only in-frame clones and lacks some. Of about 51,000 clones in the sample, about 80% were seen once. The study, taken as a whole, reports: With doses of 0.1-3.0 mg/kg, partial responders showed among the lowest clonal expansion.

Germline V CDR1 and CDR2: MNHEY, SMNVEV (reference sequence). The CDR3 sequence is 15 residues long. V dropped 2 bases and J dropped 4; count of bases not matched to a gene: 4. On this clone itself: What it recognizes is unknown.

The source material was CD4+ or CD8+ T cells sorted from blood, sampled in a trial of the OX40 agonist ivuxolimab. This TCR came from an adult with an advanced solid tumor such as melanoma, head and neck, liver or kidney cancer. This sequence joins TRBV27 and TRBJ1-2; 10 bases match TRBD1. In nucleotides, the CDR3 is TGTGCCAGCAGTTTAGCGGGACAGGGGCCCTATGGCTACACCTTC. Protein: CASSLAGQGPYGYTF.